This T cell receptor beta chain came from a study of beta chain features in type 1 diabetes. Study overall: The patients were much like the healthy donors in age, gender and cell yields. Study-level results: A definitive answer on HLA type influencing TCRB rearrangement was not reached here. Individuals with type 1 diabetes displayed fewer insertions and more deletions at VDJ junctions.

This clone was recorded a few times. Its specificity is not known. CDR1 is SGDLS, CDR2 YYNGEE, per germline. Trimming took 0 bases from V and 5 from J, leaving 13 bases between them. The CDR3 extends over 15 amino acids. Reverse transcription of all isolated RNA meant that expressed TCRB transcripts were sequenced. The data were produced by immunoSEQ multiplex PCR, yet TCRdb's version contains in-frame clones alone and is incomplete. The repertoire holds over 700,000 clones, with roughly a sixth as singletons. The receptor was derived from a woman aged 18-35 years in good health. Sequenced: naive CD4+ T cells from blood. The V call is TRBV9, the J call TRBJ2-3, with a tentative D call TRBD2 (5 bases). The CDR3: CASSVAPLEEDTQYF. In DNA form, the CDR3 reads TGTGCCAGCAGCGTAGCTCCCTTGGAGGAAGATACGCAGTATTTT.